The 28 T cell receptor beta chains in this list originate from one sample, sequenced in a study of control samples from healthy donors and cancer patients. Profiled with immunoSEQ multiplex PCR; TCRdb holds only in-frame clones, not every one. Altogether approximately 86,000 clones are present, more than 75% being singletons, with the ten largest covering 2.1%. The source material was blood. Every receptor here comes from a woman in her forties in good health.

The gene calls are TRBV3-1 (or the pseudogene TRBV3-2) and TRBJ1-1; 7 nucleotides align to TRBD1. The CDR3 consists of 12 residues. Germline assignment: CDR1 LGHDT and CDR2 YNNKEL (reference sequence). V lost 1 base, J lost 11 bases, and 4 bases stayed unmatched. In DNA form, the CDR3 reads TGTGCCAGCAGCCAAGTAACAGGGGCGGCTTTCTTT. As protein: CASSQVTGAAFF.

The V and J genes are TRBV27 and TRBJ1-6; a weak D match, TRBD1 (5 bases). CDR1 is MNHEY, CDR2 SMNVEV, per germline (reference sequence). The CDR3 extends over 16 amino acids. V shed 1 base and J shed 7 bases, with 14 bases lying between them. This CDR3 is CASSLFSRGSNSPLHF. The CDR3 DNA sequence: TGTGCCAGCAGTTTATTTTCCCGGGGGAGCAATTCACCCCTCCACTTT.

The chain uses TRBV14 and TRBJ2-5; D is unresolved. Trimming took off 2 bases at V and 4 bases at J, with 11 bases between the two ends. This CDR3 contains 14 residues. The germline V gene has CDR1 SGHDN and CDR2 FVKESK. The CDR3 bases are TGTGCCAGCAGCCAAATGTTCTACCCAGAGACCCAGTACTTC. As protein: CASSQMFYPETQYF.

The chain employs TRBV29-1 and TRBJ1-2; 11 nucleotides agree with TRBD1. The ends lost 6 bases at V and 8 bases at J; junction bases unmatched: 11. The CDR3 loop spans 14 amino acids. Per germline, CDR1 SQVTM and CDR2 ANQGSEA. Here the CDR3 DNA reads TGCAGCGTCGCCGGACAGGGGGCGCAGAGAGGCTACACCTTC. Encoded protein: CSVAGQGAQRGYTF.

The V call is TRBV7-2, the J call TRBJ1-6, with a possible D match to TRBD1 (5 bases). Trimming shortened V by 4 bases and J by 6 bases, and 16 bases separated the two germline ends. Per germline, CDR1 SGHTA and CDR2 FQGNSA. The CDR3 contains 16 residues. In DNA form, the CDR3 reads TGTGCCAGCAGCTACGACATGGGCAGGGTTAATTCACCCCTCCACTTT. Translating gives CASSYDMGRVNSPLHF. The full variable domain, completed using reference TRBV7-2 and TRBJ1-6, is GAGVSQSPSNKVTEKGKDVELRCDPISGHTALYWYRQSLGQGLEFLIYFQGNSAPDKSGLPSDRFSAERTGGSVSTLTIQRTQQEDSAVYLCASSYDMGRVNSPLHFGNGTRLTVT.

The sample holds a few counts of this clone. This rearrangement joins TRBV4-3 to TRBJ1-6; D is uncertain. The length of the CDR3 is 16 residues. Germline-derived CDR1 and CDR2 are LGHNA and YSLEER. V gave up 0 bases and J gave up 9 bases, with 15 bases separating them. CDR3 residues: CASSQDLGLGPSPLHF. CDR3 sequence (DNA): TGCGCCAGCAGCCAAGATTTAGGACTCGGACCTTCACCCCTCCACTTT.

This clone was counted a single time. V gene TRBV30 combines with J gene TRBJ1-2; no clear D. V lost 7 bases to trimming and J lost 4 bases, with 13 bases between them. Germline CDR1 reads GTSNPN; CDR2 reads SVGIG (reference sequence). This CDR3 has 12 amino acids. The CDR3 loop reads CAYLNGRYGYTF. The DNA for the CDR3 is TGTGCCTACCTTAACGGACGCTATGGCTACACCTTC. Drawing the rest from reference TRBV30 and TRBJ1-2, the complete variable domain is SQTIHQWPATLVQPVGSPLSLECTVEGTSNPNLYWYRQAAGRGLQLLFYSVGIGQISSEVPQNLSASRPQDRQFILSSKKLLLSDSGFYLCAYLNGRYGYTFGSGTRLTVV.

This chain joins TRBV7-9 and TRBJ2-7, with a weak D call TRBD1 (6 bases). Between the trimmed V and J ends, which lost 1 base and 2 bases, there was a span of 12 bases. The CDR3 consists of 15 residues. Germline CDR1 is SEHNR and CDR2 is FQNEAQ (reference sequence). CDR3 sequence: CASSLGDNLPYEQYF. The CDR3, as DNA: TGTGCCAGCAGCTTAGGGGACAACCTCCCCTACGAGCAGTACTTC. The variable domain in full, completed from reference TRBV7-9 and TRBJ2-7, reads DTGVSQNPRHKITKRGQNVTFRCDPISEHNRLYWYRQTLGQGPEFLTYFQNEAQLEKSRLLSDRFSAERPKGSFSTLEIQRTEQGDSAMYLCASSLGDNLPYEQYFGPGTRLTVT.

The V gene is TRBV29-1, the J gene TRBJ1-1; tentatively, D is TRBD1 (6 bases). V lost 4 bases and J 5 bases, leaving 11 bases between the germline ends. The CDR3 is made up of 12 amino acids. The germline gives CDR1 SQVTM, CDR2 ANQGSEA. The CDR3 DNA reads TGCAGCGTTGTTCCCGGACAGACTGAAGCTTTCTTT. This encodes CSVVPGQTEAFF.

This chain links TRBV20-1 with TRBJ1-2; D call uncertain. Trimming took 6 bases from V and 0 from J, leaving 5 bases between them. CDR3 length: 11 amino acids. The germline V gene has CDR1 DFQATT and CDR2 SNEGSKA (reference sequence). The CDR3 region has the DNA TGCAGTGCAGACACTAACTATGGCTACACCTTC. This gives the protein CSADTNYGYTF.

This clone was observed a few times. V is TRBV20-1 and J is TRBJ1-5; D is ambiguous. V dropped 3 bases and J dropped 10 bases, with 28 bases sitting between them. CDR3 length equals 17 residues. Germline V gene lookup returns CDR1 DFQATT and CDR2 SNEGSKA (reference sequence). The CDR3 region is CSASLLLSTAGKGPQHF. The CDR3, as DNA: TGCAGTGCTAGTCTTTTACTTTCAACGGCCGGGAAAGGCCCCCAGCATTTT.

The rearrangement links TRBV10-3 to TRBJ1-5, with D unclear. The CDR3 has 14 residues. Trimming took 4 bases from V and 4 from J, leaving 11 bases between them. Germline CDR1 ENHRY, CDR2 SYGVKD. Here the CDR3 reads CAISGGGPNQPQHF. DNA for the CDR3: TGTGCCATCAGTGGGGGAGGGCCTAATCAGCCCCAGCATTTT.

For this clone: The junction departs from germline at one end; a sequencing error may be responsible. The rearrangement links TRBV2 to TRBJ1-1; D may be TRBD1 (6 bases). The CDR3 runs 16 residues. Germline loops: CDR1 SNHLY, CDR2 FYNNEI. The CDR3 loop is CASMWNWGAGNPEAFF. The DNA for the CDR3 is TGTGCCAGCATGTGGAACTGGGGGGCAGGGAACCCTGAAGCTTTCTTT.

The chain has TRBV5-6 and TRBJ2-4; D call uncertain. The CDR3 runs 14 residues. V was pared by 0 bases and J by 9 bases, with 13 bases between. CDR1 and CDR2 (germline): SGHDT, YYEEEE. CDR3 protein: CASSLEGMEGIQYF. The CDR3 DNA is TGTGCCAGCAGCTTGGAAGGGATGGAAGGCATTCAGTACTTC.

In this sample, this clone turned up once. This chain links TRBV27 with TRBJ2-3, with 11 bases fitting TRBD2. From germline, CDR1 is MNHEY and CDR2 SMNVEV (reference sequence). The trim removed 3 bases at V and 5 bases at J, leaving 7 bases unmatched. The CDR3 has 16 amino acids. This CDR3 is CASSFGLAGGQDTQYF. The CDR3 bases are TGTGCCAGCAGTTTCGGGCTAGCGGGGGGCCAAGATACGCAGTATTTT.

This sequence joins TRBV4-1 and TRBJ2-1; unclear D gene. This CDR3 contains 14 residues. Germline V gene lookup returns CDR1 MGHRA and CDR2 YSYEKL. V was pared by 4 bases and J by 5 bases, with 12 bases between. CDR3: CASSPYVDHNEQFF. CDR3 nucleotide sequence: TGCGCCAGCAGCCCCTATGTGGACCACAATGAGCAGTTCTTC.

This clone was detected once. V gene TRBV4-3 combines with J gene TRBJ2-3; TRBD1 is a possible D gene (6 bases). Germline V CDR1 and CDR2: LGHNA, YSLEER. The CDR3 covers 16 residues. Trimming took off 4 bases at V and 0 bases at J, with 14 bases between the two ends. CDR3 nucleotides: TGCGCCAGCAGCCCGCAACGACAGGCTAGCACAGATACGCAGTATTTT. This codes for CASSPQRQASTDTQYF.

Only a few counts were recorded for this clone. This chain uses TRBV25-1 with TRBJ2-5; tentative D call: TRBD1 (8 bases). The length of the CDR3 is 13 residues. CDR1 MGHDK and CDR2 SYGVNS come from the germline V gene. Trimming pared 9 bases from V and 2 bases from J, leaving 13 bases between. As DNA, the CDR3 is TGTGCCAGTGGACAGGGAGGGCAAGAGACCCAGTACTTC. This gives the protein CASGQGGQETQYF. The full variable domain, with the rest looked up from reference TRBV25-1 and TRBJ2-5, is EADIYQTPRYLVIGTGKKITLECSQTMGHDKMYWYQQDPGMELHLIHYSYGVNSTEKGDLSSESTVSRIRTEHFPLTLESARPSHTSQYLCASGQGGQETQYFGPGTRLLVL.

The genes are TRBV5-1 and TRBJ2-4, with TRBD2 matching over 12 bases. Germline V CDR1 and CDR2: SGHRS, YFSETQ. Losses at the gene ends were 5 bases for V and 0 bases for J; bases not matched to a gene: 9. The CDR3 contains 18 residues. The CDR3 loop reads CASRPGTSGFLAKNIQYF. The CDR3 DNA reads TGCGCCAGCAGACCCGGGACTAGCGGGTTTCTAGCCAAAAACATTCAGTACTTC.

The chain has TRBV2 and TRBJ1-2, with D hard to call. The germline CDR1 and CDR2 sequences are SNHLY and FYNNEI. The CDR3 length is 14 residues. V lost 9 bases and J 0 bases, leaving 14 bases between the germline ends. The DNA for the CDR3 is TGTGCCAGTCGTGAGGGCACAGCTAACTATGGCTACACCTTC. It yields the protein CASREGTANYGYTF.

The V and J genes are TRBV5-6 and TRBJ1-6; no clear D. CDR1 is SGHDT and CDR2 is YYEEEE in the germline V gene. V dropped 2 bases and J dropped 10 bases, with 19 bases sitting between them. The CDR3 contains 16 residues. The chain's CDR3 is CASSLSWMTGRSPLHF. The CDR3 DNA sequence: TGTGCCAGCAGCTTAAGCTGGATGACTGGAAGATCACCCCTCCACTTT.

The DNA for the CDR3 is TGTGCCAGCAACGGACTAAGTCGGGGCGAGCAGTACTTC. It yields the protein CASNGLSRGEQYF. The rearrangement uses TRBV5-6 and TRBJ2-7; possible D gene TRBD2, 6 bases. CDR3 length: 13 amino acids. The germline gives CDR1 SGHDT, CDR2 YYEEEE. Trimming took off 6 bases at V and 6 bases at J, with 16 bases between the two ends.

J is TRBJ2-7 and V is TRBV6-5, with 8 bases matching TRBD1. The CDR3 is 15 amino acids. Germline V gene data show CDR1 as MNHEY and CDR2 as SVGAGI. After removal of 6 bases from V and 6 bases from J, the junction contained 13 bases not matched to a gene. The CDR3 loop is CASSYHRQGSSEQYF. The CDR3 region has the DNA TGTGCCAGCAGCTACCATCGACAGGGGAGTAGCGAGCAGTACTTC.

V gene TRBV5-4 combines with J gene TRBJ2-6; maybe TRBD1 (6 bases). Germline CDR1 is SGHNT and CDR2 is YYREEE (reference sequence). V lost 4 bases, J lost 2 bases, and 22 bases lay in between. The CDR3 has 19 residues. The CDR3 here is CASSPLAAGVQAGANVLTF. The CDR3 nucleotides are TGTGCCAGCAGCCCCTTGGCCGCAGGGGTTCAGGCTGGGGCCAACGTCCTGACTTTC.

This chain connects TRBV11-3 to TRBJ2-2; the D is unclear. The length of the CDR3 is 17 residues. The V gene lost 1 base and the J gene lost 0 bases, with 12 bases spanning the gap. Germline V gives CDR1 SGHNT, CDR2 YENEEA. The CDR3 DNA sequence: TGTGCCAGCAGCTTAGGAGTAGGCAATGCGAACACCGGGGAGCTGTTTTTT. Its translation: CASSLGVGNANTGELFF.

The V call is TRBV3-1 (or the pseudogene TRBV3-2), the J call TRBJ1-3; D is uncertain. Germline CDR1 and CDR2: LGHDT and YNNKEL (reference sequence). This CDR3 region has 13 residues. Trimming cost V 10 bases and J 0 bases, with 10 bases left between them. The CDR3 spells CATTLSSGNTIYF. The CDR3 nucleotides read TGTGCCACCACACTCAGCTCTGGAAACACCATATATTTT.

The rearrangement links TRBV12-3 or TRBV12-4 to TRBJ2-1, with a tentative D call TRBD2 (5 bases). CDR3 length: 12 amino acids. V dropped 5 bases and J dropped 6 bases, with 8 bases sitting between them. The CDR3 nucleotides read TGTGCCAGCAGTACAGCGGTCAATGAGCAGTTCTTC. Translating it yields CASSTAVNEQFF.

The chain carries TRBV6-6 and TRBJ1-1, with D tentatively TRBD1 (6 bases). The CDR3 is 13 residues long. V dropped 2 bases and J dropped 6 bases, with 10 bases sitting between them. CDR1 is MNHNY, CDR2 SVGAGI, per germline (reference sequence). CDR3 region: CASSYGGRAEAFF. In nucleotides, the CDR3 is TGTGCCAGCAGTTACGGGGGGCGGGCTGAAGCTTTCTTT.